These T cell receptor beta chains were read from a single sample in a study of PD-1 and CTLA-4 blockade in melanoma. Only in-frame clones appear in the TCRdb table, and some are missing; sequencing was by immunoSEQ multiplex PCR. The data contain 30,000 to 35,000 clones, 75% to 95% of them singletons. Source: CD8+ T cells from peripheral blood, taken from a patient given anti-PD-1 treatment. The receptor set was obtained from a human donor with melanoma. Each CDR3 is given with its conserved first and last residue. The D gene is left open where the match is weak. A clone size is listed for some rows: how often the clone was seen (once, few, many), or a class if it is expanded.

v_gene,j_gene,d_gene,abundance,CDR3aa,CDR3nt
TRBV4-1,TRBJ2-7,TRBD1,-,CASSQEPRTGSYEQYF,TGCGCCAGCAGCCAAGAACCGAGGACAGGCTCCTACGAGCAGTACTTC
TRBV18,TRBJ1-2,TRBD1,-,CASSPKGQGILDYGYTF,TGTGCCAGCTCACCTAAAGGACAGGGTATTTTGGACTATGGCTACACCTTC
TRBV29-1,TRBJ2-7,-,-,CSVDGGSSYEQYF,TGCAGCGTTGACGGGGGTTCTTCCTACGAGCAGTACTTC
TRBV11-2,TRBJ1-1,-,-,CASSSEVWTEAFF,TGTGCCAGCAGCTCGGAGGTTTGGACTGAAGCTTTCTTT
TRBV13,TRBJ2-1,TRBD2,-,CASSLGSGENEQFF,TGTGCCAGCAGCTTAGGTAGCGGGGAGAATGAGCAGTTCTTC
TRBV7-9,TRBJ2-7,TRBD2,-,CASNSVAGVGYEQYF,TGTGCCAGCAACTCCGTCGCGGGAGTCGGCTACGAGCAGTACTTC
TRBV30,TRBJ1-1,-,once,CAWRMGSGTEAFF,TGTGCCTGGAGAATGGGGTCCGGCACTGAAGCTTTCTTT
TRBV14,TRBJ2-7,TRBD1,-,CASSKGGGYYEQYF,TGTGCCAGCAGCAAAGGGGGCGGCTACTACGAGCAGTACTTC
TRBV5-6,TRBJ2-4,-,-,CASSPGHRNIQYF,TGTGCCAGCAGCCCCGGACACCGGAACATTCAGTACTTC
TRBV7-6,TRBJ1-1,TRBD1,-,CASSLERTGDMNTEAFF,TGTGCCAGCAGCTTAGAGCGGACAGGAGATATGAACACTGAAGCTTTCTTT
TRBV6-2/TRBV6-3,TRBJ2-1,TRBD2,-,CASSFSLANEQFF,TGTGCCAGCAGCTTCTCACTAGCGAATGAGCAGTTCTTC
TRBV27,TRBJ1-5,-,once,CASSRRATGQPQHF,TGTGCCAGCAGCCGCAGGGCGACAGGCCAGCCCCAGCATTTT
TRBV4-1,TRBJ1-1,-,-,CASSQVLGGTEAFF,TGCGCCAGCAGCCAAGTACTAGGGGGCACTGAAGCTTTCTTT
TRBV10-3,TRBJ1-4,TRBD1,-,CAISESWTGPKEEKLFF,TGTGCCATCAGTGAGTCTTGGACAGGTCCCAAGGAAGAAAAACTGTTTTTT
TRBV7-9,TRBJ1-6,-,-,CASSLVSGTHNSPLHF,TGTGCCAGCAGCTTAGTCTCCGGGACTCATAATTCACCCCTCCACTTT
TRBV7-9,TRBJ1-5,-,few,CASSLGNQPQHF,TGTGCCAGCAGCTTGGGCAATCAGCCCCAGCATTTT
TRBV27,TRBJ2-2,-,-,CASSPRAGELFF,TGTGCCAGCAGCCCTCGGGCCGGGGAGCTGTTTTTT
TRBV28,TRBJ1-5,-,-,CASGGREAQHF,TGTGCCAGCGGGGGGAGGGAGGCCCAGCATTTT
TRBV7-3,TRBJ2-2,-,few,CASSSVTVPGELFF,TGTGCCAGCAGCTCCGTGACAGTCCCCGGGGAGCTGTTTTTT
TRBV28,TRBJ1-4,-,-,CASTRDGRGEKLFF,TGTGCCAGCACCCGGGACGGACGGGGTGAAAAACTGTTTTTT
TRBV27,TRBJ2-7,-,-,CASSLAQTYEQYF,TGTGCCAGCAGTTTAGCCCAAACCTACGAGCAGTACTTC
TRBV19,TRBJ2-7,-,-,CASTPTGLGYEQYF,TGTGCCAGTACCCCCACAGGACTCGGCTACGAGCAGTACTTC
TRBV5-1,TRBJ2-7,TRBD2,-,CASSFSTSGDEQYF,TGCGCCAGCAGCTTCTCGACTAGCGGGGACGAGCAGTACTTC
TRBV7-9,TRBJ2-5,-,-,CASSPAGTPETQYF,TGTGCCAGCAGCCCGGCCGGGACACCAGAGACCCAGTACTTC
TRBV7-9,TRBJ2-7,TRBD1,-,CASSPTRGQGNEQYF,TGTGCCAGCAGCCCTACGCGGGGACAGGGCAACGAGCAGTACTTC
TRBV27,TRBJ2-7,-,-,CASSSKNLRDPAYEQYF,TGTGCCAGCAGTTCCAAAAATCTCAGGGACCCAGCCTACGAGCAGTACTTC
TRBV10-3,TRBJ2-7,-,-,CAIGSLSEQYF,TGTGCCATCGGCAGCTTAAGCGAGCAGTACTTC
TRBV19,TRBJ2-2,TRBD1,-,CASPTGAGELFF,TGTGCCAGTCCCACAGGGGCCGGGGAGCTGTTTTTT
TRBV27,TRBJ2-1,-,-,CASRPVSSYNEQFF,TGTGCCAGCAGACCGGTGAGCTCCTACAATGAGCAGTTCTTC
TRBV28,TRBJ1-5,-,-,CASSFTERVNQPQHF,TGTGCCAGCAGCTTTACCGAGAGGGTTAATCAGCCCCAGCATTTT
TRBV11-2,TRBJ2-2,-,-,CASRENFGANTGELFF,TGTGCCAGCAGGGAAAATTTTGGGGCGAACACCGGGGAGCTGTTTTTT
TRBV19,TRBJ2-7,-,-,CASSISWGYEQYF,TGTGCCAGTAGTATTTCCTGGGGGTACGAGCAGTACTTC
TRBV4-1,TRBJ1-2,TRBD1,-,CASSQLWTGAVNYGYTF,TGCGCCAGCAGCCAACTATGGACAGGGGCGGTAAACTATGGCTACACCTTC
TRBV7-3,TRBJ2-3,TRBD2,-,CASSLAGENTDTQYF,TGTGCCAGCAGCTTGGCGGGAGAGAACACAGATACGCAGTATTTT
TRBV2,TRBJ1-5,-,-,CASSSGVGNQPQHF,TGTGCCAGCAGTTCCGGAGTCGGAAATCAGCCCCAGCATTTT
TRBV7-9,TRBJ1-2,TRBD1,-,CASSLADRSRGYTF,TGTGCCAGCAGCTTAGCGGACAGGTCCAGGGGCTACACCTTC
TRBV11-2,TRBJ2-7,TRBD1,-,CANEGAQYF,TGTGCCAACGAGGGGGCGCAGTACTTC
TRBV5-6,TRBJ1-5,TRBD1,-,CASSRDRGGQPQHF,TGTGCCAGCAGCCGGGACAGGGGTGGTCAGCCCCAGCATTTT
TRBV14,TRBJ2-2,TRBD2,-,CASSHPGLADTGELFF,TGTGCCAGCAGCCACCCGGGACTAGCGGACACCGGGGAGCTGTTTTTT
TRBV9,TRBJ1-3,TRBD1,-,CASSAGTGGFSGNTIYF,TGTGCCAGCAGCGCCGGGACAGGGGGCTTCTCTGGAAACACCATATATTTT
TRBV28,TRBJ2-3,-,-,CASKLPRDTDTQYF,TGTGCCAGCAAACTGCCCCGGGACACAGATACGCAGTATTTT
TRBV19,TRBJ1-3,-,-,CASSLSGASGNTIYF,TGTGCCAGTAGCCTCAGTGGGGCGTCTGGAAACACCATATATTTT
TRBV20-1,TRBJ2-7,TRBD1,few,CSASTGTDFYEQYF,TGCAGTGCCAGTACCGGGACAGACTTCTACGAGCAGTACTTC
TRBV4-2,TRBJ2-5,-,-,CASSTSGSTQETQYF,TGTGCCAGCAGCACCTCGGGCAGTACTCAAGAGACCCAGTACTTC
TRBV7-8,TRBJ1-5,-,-,CASSWERTRSNQPQHF,TGTGCCAGCAGCTGGGAGAGAACTAGAAGCAATCAGCCCCAGCATTTT
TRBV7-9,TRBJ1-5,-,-,CASSPGQHQPQHF,TGTGCCAGCAGCCCAGGTCAGCATCAGCCCCAGCATTTT
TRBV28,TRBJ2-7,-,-,CASSTVEQYF,TGTGCCAGCAGTACCGTAGAGCAGTACTTC
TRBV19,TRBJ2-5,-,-,CASSMGLRRGQETQYF,TGTGCCAGTAGTATGGGCTTGCGACGGGGCCAAGAGACCCAGTACTTC
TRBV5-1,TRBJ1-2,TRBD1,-,CASSLEQGANDGYTF,TGCGCCAGCAGCTTGGAGCAGGGGGCGAACGATGGCTACACCTTC
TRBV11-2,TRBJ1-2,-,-,CASSLVLTGYGYTF,TGTGCCAGCAGCTTAGTCTTGACAGGTTATGGCTACACCTTC
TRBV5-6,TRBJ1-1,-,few,CASSLRGTEAFF,TGTGCCAGCAGCTTGAGGGGCACTGAAGCTTTCTTT
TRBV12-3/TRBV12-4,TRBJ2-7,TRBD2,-,CASNGGSSYEQYF,TGTGCCAGCAACGGGGGGAGCTCCTACGAGCAGTACTTC
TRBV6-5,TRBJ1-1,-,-,CASNQDTPTEAFF,TGTGCCAGCAATCAGGACACCCCAACTGAAGCTTTCTTT
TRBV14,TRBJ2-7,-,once,CASSRRPYEQYF,TGTGCCAGCAGCCGAAGGCCCTACGAGCAGTACTTC